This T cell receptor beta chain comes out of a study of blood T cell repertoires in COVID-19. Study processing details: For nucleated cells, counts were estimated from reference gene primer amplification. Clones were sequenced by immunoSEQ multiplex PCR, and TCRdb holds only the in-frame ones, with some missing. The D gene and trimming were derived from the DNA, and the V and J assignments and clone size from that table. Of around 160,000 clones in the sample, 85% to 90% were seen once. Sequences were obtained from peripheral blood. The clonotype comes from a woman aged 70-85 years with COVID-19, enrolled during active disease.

CDR3 bases: TGTGCCAGTAGTATGGGGGCAGGCTATGGCTACACCTTC. It is translated as CASSMGAGYGYTF. This sequence joins TRBV19 and TRBJ1-2; maybe TRBD1 (6 bases). Trimming pared 3 bases from V and 4 bases from J, leaving 9 bases between. The CDR3 has 13 residues. Germline CDR1 LNHDA, CDR2 SQIVND (reference sequence).